These 13 T cell receptor beta chains were sequenced from one sample in a study of T-cell reconstitution after alpha-beta-depleted transplantation in children. As it was prepared, the TCRbeta library received unique molecular identifiers. MiXCR was run by TCRdb on the PCR reads, yielding one entry per CDR3 protein. The table lists a few hundred thousand distinct CDR3 sequences, roughly 20% of them singletons. Here the sequenced sample was PBMCs from the stem cell graft donor, taken from the stem cell graft. The source of these receptors is a human donor who donated a stem cell graft to a child with acute myeloid leukemia.

The gene calls are TRBV4-2 and TRBJ1-5, with D possibly matching TRBD1 (5 bases). V lost 2 bases and J lost 5, with 10 bases in between. Germline CDR1 and CDR2: LGHNA and YNFKEQ. This CDR3 spans 14 amino acids. CDR3 in DNA: TGTGCCAGCAGCCAATCCAGGGAGGATCAGCCCCAGCATTTT. Translating it yields CASSQSREDQPQHF.

This clonotype was seen repeatedly, ten times or more. The V call is TRBV20-1, the J call TRBJ2-5; no reliable D call. The V end lost 3 bases, the J end lost 2 bases, and 10 bases lay between the germline ends. Per germline, CDR1 DFQATT and CDR2 SNEGSKA (reference sequence). The CDR3 covers 13 residues. The CDR3 here is CSARAPGQETQYF. DNA of the CDR3: TGCAGTGCTAGGGCGCCAGGTCAAGAGACCCAGTACTTC.

The rearrangement joins TRBV28 to TRBJ2-3, with TRBD1 identical over 7 bases. J lost 5 bases, V lost 9 bases, and 8 bases had no gene match. Germline V gene sequence: CDR1 MDHEN, CDR2 SYDVKM. This CDR3 is 13 amino acids long. CDR3 DNA sequence: TGTGCCAGTAGGGGAACAGGGGTAGATACGCAGTATTTT. The encoded protein is CASRGTGVDTQYF.

This clonotype was counted only a few times. The chain has TRBV4-3 and TRBJ2-7; a weak D match, TRBD2 (5 bases). Looked up from germline, CDR1 is LGHNA and CDR2 is YSLEER. Trimming removed 0 bases from V and 3 bases from J, with 12 bases in between. CDR3 length: 15 amino acids. CDR3 sequence (DNA): TGCGCCAGCAGCCAAGATCTATATGCGGGCTACGAGCAGTACTTC. Amino acids: CASSQDLYAGYEQYF.

This rearrangement joins TRBV7-9 to TRBJ2-1, with D perhaps TRBD1 (6 bases). V was clipped by 0 bases and J by 4 bases, with 10 bases between them. CDR1 SEHNR and CDR2 FQNEAQ come from the germline V gene (reference sequence). The CDR3 contains 15 residues. CDR3 amino acids: CASSLAQGMYNEQFF. In nucleotides, the CDR3 is TGTGCCAGCAGCTTAGCGCAGGGGATGTACAATGAGCAGTTCTTC.

This clonotype was picked up many times. The chain couples TRBV9 to TRBJ2-1, with D possibly matching TRBD2 (6 bases). CDR3 length: 15 amino acids. The V end lost 0 bases, the J end lost 4 bases, and 11 bases lay between the germline ends. Germline V gene sequence: CDR1 SGDLS, CDR2 YYNGEE. CDR3 coding DNA: TGTGCCAGCAGCGTAGACACGGGGGAATACAATGAGCAGTTCTTC. Protein: CASSVDTGEYNEQFF.

This sequence joins TRBV24-1 and TRBJ2-2; 7 positions match TRBD2. Germline assignment: CDR1 KGHDR and CDR2 SFDVKD. With 4 bases clipped from V and 6 bases from J, the junction kept 13 bases outside the gene matches. The CDR3 totals 17 residues. In nucleotides, the CDR3 is TGTGCCACCAGTGACCCCGGACTAGGCGGGCCGTCCGGGGAGCTGTTTTTT. This sequence encodes CATSDPGLGGPSGELFF.

In the case of this clonotype: One end of the junction fails to match germline, which may point to a read error. This chain links TRBV29-1 with TRBJ2-7, with TRBD1 matching over 8 bases. The CDR3 is 17 residues long. Germline V lookup: CDR1 SQVTM, CDR2 ANQGSEA. Here the CDR3 reads CSVDLLETGDPAYEQYF. For the CDR3, the DNA is TGCAGCGTTGACCTCCTCGAGACAGGGGATCCGGCCTATGAGCAGTACTTC.

The V gene is TRBV5-6, the J gene TRBJ2-5; 11 bases are a match to TRBD2. The CDR3 is made up of 16 amino acids. Germline V gene lookup returns CDR1 SGHDT and CDR2 YYEEEE. J lost 2 bases, V lost 4 bases, and 7 bases had no gene match. The CDR3 DNA follows: TGTGCCAGCAGCGTAGACCGGACTAGCGGGCAAGAGACCCAGTACTTC. It translates to CASSVDRTSGQETQYF.

This clonotype was seen at least ten times. The rearrangement uses TRBV25-1 and TRBJ2-5; D gene uncertain. The CDR3 length is 13 residues. CDR1 MGHDK and CDR2 SYGVNS come from the germline V gene. V lost 0 bases to trimming and J lost 5 bases, with 7 bases between them. The CDR3 spells CASSEYFNETQYF. The CDR3 DNA is TGTGCCAGCAGTGAATACTTCAATGAGACCCAGTACTTC.

This clonotype has at least ten counts. J is TRBJ2-1 and V is TRBV5-1, with 10 positions matching TRBD2. The CDR3 is 14 amino acids. From germline, CDR1 is SGHRS and CDR2 YFSETQ. V shed 4 bases and J 5 bases; nucleotides not matched to a gene: 3. The CDR3 DNA reads TGCGCCAGCAGCCGGACTAGCGGCAACAATGAGCAGTTCTTC. As protein: CASSRTSGNNEQFF.

The chain couples TRBV20-1 to TRBJ2-7; D is undetermined. This CDR3 has 11 residues. V was clipped by 7 bases and J by 2 bases, with 9 bases between them. Germline assignment: CDR1 DFQATT and CDR2 SNEGSKA (reference sequence). CDR3 in amino acids: CSVSRTYEQYF. The CDR3 DNA sequence: TGCAGTGTAAGCAGGACCTACGAGCAGTACTTC.

This clonotype occurred a few times. The DNA of the CDR3 is TGCAGTGCTAGAGACCTGCAGGGAATAGATACGCAGTATTTT. It specifies CSARDLQGIDTQYF. The rearrangement links TRBV20-1 to TRBJ2-3; tentatively, D is TRBD1 (5 bases). The V gene lost 0 bases and the J gene lost 5 bases, with 12 bases spanning the gap. Germline V gene sequence: CDR1 DFQATT, CDR2 SNEGSKA (reference sequence). This CDR3 contains 14 residues.